The 10 T cell receptor beta chains below come from one sample, sequenced in a study of cytomegalovirus exposure and HLA in healthy donors. Primers included in the PCR were 60 Vbeta and 13 Jbeta primers. The repertoire was sequenced with immunoSEQ multiplex PCR; TCRdb's copy has only in-frame clones and lacks some. The table has about 180,000 clones, approximately 80% seen once; the top ten hold roughly 1.4%. The specimen sequenced was PBMCs. The source is a girl aged 5-17 years in good health and CMV-seropositive.

The chain combines TRBV2 with TRBJ2-5; 7 bases match TRBD2. The J call is uncertain, as TRBJ2-7 better fits the DNA end. There are 12 residues in the CDR3. CDR1 is SNHLY, CDR2 FYNNEI, per germline. The CDR3 here is CASRAGIYEQYF. CDR3 DNA: TGTGCCAGCAGAGCGGGAATCTACGAGCAGTACTTC.

A note on this clone: The sample contains more than one DNA sequence encoding this CDR3. The genes are TRBV19 and TRBJ2-1; 9 nucleotides agree with TRBD2. J gave up 5 bases and V 1 base, and 6 bases lay outside the gene matches. The CDR3 spans 16 residues. Germline-derived CDR1 and CDR2 are LNHDA and SQIVND (reference sequence). CDR3 in amino acids: CASSIGGGRANNEQFF. The CDR3 DNA reads as TGTGCCAGTAGTATAGGAGGCGGGAGGGCTAACAATGAGCAGTTCTTC.

The rearrangement links TRBV10-2 to TRBJ1-1; 8 bases line up with TRBD1. The ends lost 4 bases at V and 0 bases at J; junction bases unmatched: 7. Germline V gene data show CDR1 as WSHSY and CDR2 as SAAADI. The CDR3 spans 16 residues. The CDR3 coding sequence is TGCGCCAGCAGTGGGGACAGGATGCTCATGAACACTGAAGCTTTCTTT. Encoded protein: CASSGDRMLMNTEAFF.

The CDR3 DNA reads as TGTGCCAGCAGCTTAGCCGGGACAGGGGGCAGCGAGCAGTACTTC. Its protein is CASSLAGTGGSEQYF. The chain uses TRBV7-9 and TRBJ2-7, with TRBD1 identical over 12 bases. Germline lookup yields CDR1 SEHNR and CDR2 FQNEAQ (reference sequence). V shed 0 bases, J shed 6 bases, and the junction held 3 bases outside the gene matches. The CDR3 sequence is 15 residues long.

The chain links TRBV14 to TRBJ2-3; D call uncertain. Germline CDR1 and CDR2: SGHDN and FVKESK. V was cut by 2 bases and J by 2 bases, with 8 bases left in between. The CDR3 is 14 amino acids. This CDR3 is CASSQSIVTDTQYF. CDR3 DNA sequence: TGTGCCAGCAGCCAATCTATAGTCACAGATACGCAGTATTTT.

The chain links TRBV29-1 to TRBJ1-2, with unresolved D. This CDR3 spans 11 amino acids. Germline loops: CDR1 SQVTM, CDR2 ANQGSEA. The germline V and J ends were trimmed by 6 bases and 2 bases, with 7 bases remaining between them. This CDR3 is CSVNLNYGYTF. The CDR3 nucleotides are TGCAGCGTGAACCTAAACTATGGCTACACCTTC. The entire variable domain, with the rest obtained from reference TRBV29-1 and TRBJ1-2, is as follows: SAVISQKPSRDICQRGTSLTIQCQVDSQVTMMFWYRQQPGQSLTLIATANQGSEATYESGFVIDKFPISRPNLTFSTLTVSNMSPEDSSIYLCSVNLNYGYTFGSGTRLTVV.

This chain connects TRBV15 to TRBJ1-5; D gene ambiguous. The V and J ends lost 1 base and 0 bases respectively, with 22 bases between them. The germline V gene has CDR1 LNHNV and CDR2 YYDKDF (reference sequence). This CDR3 comprises 20 residues. In nucleotides, the CDR3 is TGTGCCACCAGCAGAGCCTTTGAGGGTCGCTCATCGAATAGCAATCAGCCCCAGCATTTT. Protein product: CATSRAFEGRSSNSNQPQHF.

The chain has TRBV6-5 and TRBJ2-3; TRBD1 is a possible D gene (5 bases). Trimming pared 6 bases from V and 4 bases from J, leaving 17 bases between. This CDR3 is 15 amino acids long. Germline V gene lookup returns CDR1 MNHEY and CDR2 SVGAGI. In DNA form, the CDR3 reads TGTGCCAGCAGCCTCAAAGGGGCTCGATCAGATACGCAGTATTTT. Translated, it gives CASSLKGARSDTQYF.

This rearrangement joins TRBV5-1 to TRBJ2-7, with 15 bases lining up with TRBD2. The CDR3 consists of 16 residues. Germline V gene lookup returns CDR1 SGHRS and CDR2 YFSETQ. Trimming removed 0 bases from V and 5 bases from J; junction bases left unmatched: 3. In DNA, the CDR3 is TGCGCCAGCAGCTTGGGAGGGACTAGCGGGAGGCACGAGCAGTACTTC. Its translation: CASSLGGTSGRHEQYF.

This clone was observed a single time. CDR3 region: CASSLNQGVQETQYF. The CDR3 DNA follows: TGTGCCAGCAGCTTAAACCAGGGGGTACAAGAGACCCAGTACTTC. The gene calls are TRBV7-3 and TRBJ2-5; the match to TRBD1 covers 7 bases. This CDR3 region has 15 residues. Germline V gene lookup returns CDR1 SGHTA and CDR2 FQGTGA. With 1 base clipped from V and 2 bases from J, the junction kept 4 bases outside the gene matches. Full variable domain (remainder filled in from reference TRBV7-3 and TRBJ2-5): GAGVSQTPSNKVTEKGKYVELRCDPISGHTALYWYRQSLGQGPEFLIYFQGTGAADDSGLPNDRFFAVRPEGSVSTLKIQRTERGDSAVYLCASSLNQGVQETQYFGPGTRLLVL.